Here is one T cell receptor (beta chain) with its context. Antigen unknown. The data originate from a study of CD4 T cells in relation to SARS-CoV-2 and coronaviruses. General study points: Crossreactive clones expanded significantly less to SARS-CoV-2 than monoreactive clones. Crossreactivity was assessed only for spike protein, not other viral proteins.

Assay used: immunoSEQ multiplex PCR; TCRdb lists only in-frame clones, some missing. Of around 35,000 clones listed, approximately 83% are singletons. The germline CDR1 and CDR2 sequences are ENHRY and SYGVKD. The CDR3 is 15 amino acids. The V gene end was trimmed by 6 bases and the J gene end by 4 bases; junction bases not matched to a gene: 8. The sample comprised memory CD4+ T cells from PBMCs. The chain links TRBV10-3 to TRBJ2-7; 11 bases fit TRBD1. The source is an adult with COVID-19. The CDR3 spells CAISDRDRGKYEQYF. The DNA of the CDR3 is TGTGCCATCAGCGACCGGGACAGGGGGAAATACGAGCAGTACTTC.